Sequencing of this TCR beta chain was carried out in a study of beta chain features in type 1 diabetes. Study findings and constraints: All four CD4+ subsets of Type 1 diabetes patients contained TCRB CDR3s that were moderately but significantly shorter.

The sequenced template was cDNA made from the entire isolated RNA. Clones were sequenced by immunoSEQ multiplex PCR, and TCRdb holds only the in-frame ones, with some missing. The sample lists roughly 500,000 clones; over 10% were seen once. This clone was counted only a few times. Its antigen is not known. Using CD45RO/CCR7/CD25/CD127/CD95/CD27, CD4+ naive, central memory, regulatory and stem cell-like memory cells were sorted. Sorted populations all exceeded 98% purity. The CDR3 length is 15 residues. Trimming cost V 5 bases and J 4 bases, with 17 bases left between them. Germline V gives CDR1 SEHNR, CDR2 FQNEAQ (reference sequence).

The TCR sequence derives from a young woman in good health. The sample consisted of naive CD4+ T cells from blood. The chain links TRBV7-9 to TRBJ1-2; tentative D call: TRBD1 (5 bases). For the CDR3, the DNA is TGTGCCAGCAGCCCGCTTGGGGGGAGCCCCTATGGCTACACCTTC. Amino acid sequence: CASSPLGGSPYGYTF.